The 11 T cell receptor beta chains below were found in one sample sequenced in a study of T cell changes during pregnancy in multiple sclerosis. The data were produced by immunoSEQ multiplex PCR, yet TCRdb's version contains in-frame clones alone and is incomplete. In the table there are around 61,000 clones, approximately 90% of which are singletons. The specimen was peripheral blood, collected in the first trimester of pregnancy. These TCRs come from a female donor in good health, enrolled as a control in a pregnancy study.

This clone was observed once. The CDR3 sequence: CASRFGQNSNQPQHF. CDR3 coding DNA: TGTGCCAGCAGGTTCGGACAGAATAGCAATCAGCCCCAGCATTTT. J is TRBJ1-5 and V is TRBV6-6; a weak D match, TRBD1 (6 bases). This CDR3 has 15 residues. Germline CDR1 reads MNHNY; CDR2 reads SVGAGI (reference sequence). The germline V and J ends were trimmed by 6 bases and 0 bases, with 12 bases remaining between them.

The rearrangement joins TRBV6-1 to TRBJ1-4; 7 bases fit TRBD1. Trimming cost V 6 bases and J 8 bases; bases outside gene matches: 9. Germline CDR1 reads MNHNS; CDR2 reads SASEGT. There are 14 residues in the CDR3. CDR3 sequence (DNA): TGTGCCAGCAGACTTCGACAGGGCGACGAAAAACTGTTTTTT. The encoded protein is CASRLRQGDEKLFF.

This chain uses TRBV4-1 with TRBJ2-5; tentatively, D is TRBD1 (6 bases). Germline V CDR1 and CDR2: MGHRA, YSYEKL. V shed 5 bases and J shed 2 bases, with 9 bases lying between them. The CDR3 runs 13 residues. The CDR3 DNA reads as TGCGCCAGCAGCACTACAGGGCAAGAGACCCAGTACTTC. This codes for CASSTTGQETQYF.

The CDR3 bases are TGCGCCAGCAGCTCGACCCAGGGGGGAGGAGGCGAACTGTTTTTT. It encodes CASSSTQGGGGELFF. J is TRBJ1-4 and V is TRBV5-1; 7 positions agree with TRBD1. V shed 3 bases and J 12 bases; nucleotides not matched to a gene: 14. The CDR3 length is 15 residues. Germline CDR1 and CDR2: SGHRS and YFSETQ.

V gene TRBV14 combines with J gene TRBJ2-2; weak D call: TRBD1 (6 bases). CDR3 size: 14 residues. The V end was cut by 3 bases, the J end by 4 bases, with 9 bases between. CDR1 is SGHDN, CDR2 FVKESK, per germline. The CDR3 loop reads CASSQAGATGELFF. DNA of the CDR3: TGTGCCAGCAGCCAGGCAGGGGCCACCGGGGAGCTGTTTTTT.

The V gene is TRBV30, the J gene TRBJ1-5; D is ambiguous. V was shortened by 3 bases and J by 3 bases, with 12 bases between the two germline ends. CDR1 and CDR2 (germline): GTSNPN, SVGIG (reference sequence). CDR3 length: 14 residues. The CDR3 DNA reads as TGTGCCTGGAGACTTGGGCAGGACAATCAGCCCCAGCATTTT. It is translated as CAWRLGQDNQPQHF.

The chain couples TRBV7-3 to TRBJ1-2; D is unresolved. V was cut by 4 bases and J by 8 bases, with 14 bases left in between. Germline lookup yields CDR1 SGHTA and CDR2 FQGTGA. The CDR3 runs to 13 residues. The CDR3 region has the DNA TGTGCCAGCAGCTCCGGTTTCGGGAGAGGCTACACCTTC. Protein product: CASSSGFGRGYTF.

The chain joins TRBV7-9 to TRBJ2-6; D unresolved. Germline CDR1 is SEHNR and CDR2 is FQNEAQ (reference sequence). This CDR3 region has 16 residues. Trimming removed 5 bases from V and 0 bases from J, with 11 bases in between. CDR3 amino acids: CASSGQDHSGANVLTF. The CDR3 bases are TGTGCCAGCAGCGGGCAGGATCACTCTGGGGCCAACGTCCTGACTTTC.

The chain combines TRBV7-9 with TRBJ1-1; 7 bases line up with TRBD1. Germline values: CDR1 SEHNR, CDR2 FQNEAQ (reference sequence). With 2 bases clipped from V and 0 bases from J, the junction kept 6 bases outside the gene matches. The CDR3 sequence is 16 residues long. The CDR3 nucleotides read TGTGCCAGCAGCTTAAAAAGGGGGCGTTTGAACACTGAAGCTTTCTTT. It encodes CASSLKRGRLNTEAFF. Filled out from reference TRBV7-9 and TRBJ1-1, the complete variable domain reads DTGVSQNPRHKITKRGQNVTFRCDPISEHNRLYWYRQTLGQGPEFLTYFQNEAQLEKSRLLSDRFSAERPKGSFSTLEIQRTEQGDSAMYLCASSLKRGRLNTEAFFGQGTRLTVV.

The genes are TRBV2 and TRBJ2-3; no reliable D call. There are 13 residues in the CDR3. Germline assignment: CDR1 SNHLY and CDR2 FYNNEI. The V gene lost 1 base and the J gene lost 6 bases, with 8 bases spanning the gap. The CDR3 spells CASSEEQSDTQYF. In DNA form, the CDR3 reads TGTGCCAGCAGTGAAGAACAGTCCGATACGCAGTATTTT.

This clone was seen just once. The gene calls are TRBV7-2 and TRBJ2-7, with 7 bases that match TRBD1. J was trimmed by 1 base and V by 4 bases; bases with no gene match: 7. This CDR3 spans 15 amino acids. In germline, CDR1 is SGHTA, CDR2 FQGNSA. CDR3 amino acids: CASSSRQGLSYEQYF. The CDR3 coding sequence is TGTGCCAGCAGCTCCAGACAGGGCCTATCCTACGAGCAGTACTTC.